One and the same sample provided the 23 T cell receptor beta chains below, sequenced in a study of blood T cell repertoires in COVID-19. Method: immunoSEQ multiplex PCR; TCRdb's copy keeps in-frame clones and lacks some. The repertoire holds approximately 260,000 clones, around 90% seen once, with just over 7% in the top ten. The sequencing input was peripheral blood. These receptors were taken from a man in his 60s who had recovered from COVID-19.

The V and J genes are TRBV5-1 and TRBJ1-6; the D is unclear. V lost 4 bases to trimming and J lost 7 bases, with 9 bases between them. The V gene's germline CDR1 is SGHRS and CDR2 YFSETQ. This CDR3 contains 13 residues. In DNA form, the CDR3 reads TGCGCCAGCAGCACAACCAGGAATTCACCCCTCCACTTT. Amino acid sequence: CASSTTRNSPLHF.

The CDR3 region is CAWRSPGGGDEQYF. DNA of the CDR3: TGTGCCTGGAGATCCCCGGGGGGCGGGGACGAGCAGTACTTC. This chain joins TRBV30 and TRBJ2-7, with a tentative D call TRBD2 (7 bases). Trimming removed 3 bases at V and 5 bases at J, with 17 bases between. Germline-derived CDR1 and CDR2 are GTSNPN and SVGIG (reference sequence). This CDR3 is built from 14 residues.

J is TRBJ1-2 and V is TRBV5-4; TRBD1 is a possible D gene (5 bases). Germline V gene sequence: CDR1 SGHNT, CDR2 YYREEE (reference sequence). CDR3 length equals 16 residues. Trimming cost V 4 bases and J 2 bases, with 18 bases left between them. This chain's CDR3 is CASSPYSGGVNYGYTF. DNA of the CDR3: TGTGCCAGCAGCCCGTACTCCGGGGGAGTCAACTATGGCTACACCTTC.

This clone was detected only a few times. This sequence joins TRBV9 and TRBJ1-1, with D tentatively TRBD1 (6 bases). The CDR3 extends over 13 amino acids. CDR1 is SGDLS, CDR2 YYNGEE, per germline. V was cut by 3 bases and J by 2 bases, with 8 bases left in between. The CDR3 protein is CASSAGTNTEAFF. The CDR3 nucleotides are TGTGCCAGCAGCGCCGGGACAAACACTGAAGCTTTCTTT.

J is TRBJ1-1 and V is TRBV30; D is ambiguous. Germline V gene data show CDR1 as GTSNPN and CDR2 as SVGIG (reference sequence). V was trimmed by 0 bases and J by 0 bases, leaving 11 bases between them. This CDR3 has 15 residues. This CDR3 reads CAWSVVGAVNTEAFF. The CDR3 coding sequence is TGTGCCTGGAGTGTGGTTGGAGCAGTGAACACTGAAGCTTTCTTT.

The CDR3 protein is CASSRGLINEQYF. As DNA, the CDR3 is TGCGCCAGTTCCAGGGGGCTAATCAACGAGCAGTACTTC. This chain connects TRBV4-1 to TRBJ2-7; 8 bases match TRBD1. The V gene end was trimmed by 9 bases and the J gene end by 5 bases; junction bases not matched to a gene: 9. Germline V gene lookup returns CDR1 MGHRA and CDR2 YSYEKL. This CDR3 has 13 residues.

The V call is TRBV6-5, the J call TRBJ2-7; 7 positions agree with TRBD2. CDR1 is MNHEY and CDR2 is SVGAGI in the germline V gene. The CDR3 runs 15 residues. V lost 2 bases to trimming and J lost 1 base; unmatched junction nucleotides: 5. For the CDR3, the DNA is TGTGCCAGCAGTTACCGGGGGAGGGGATCCTACGAGCAGTACTTC. This encodes CASSYRGRGSYEQYF.

The chain joins TRBV5-5 to TRBJ1-2; the D gene is possibly TRBD1 (6 bases). V lost 4 bases to trimming and J lost 4 bases, with 11 bases between them. The CDR3 totals 13 residues. Germline V gene lookup returns CDR1 SGHKS and CDR2 YYEKEE (reference sequence). CDR3 amino acids: CASSKDSLYGYTF. The CDR3, as DNA: TGTGCCAGCAGCAAGGACAGCCTCTATGGCTACACCTTC.

This chain joins TRBV29-1 and TRBJ1-2; 12 bases match TRBD1. The germline V gene encodes CDR1 SQVTM and CDR2 ANQGSEA. The CDR3 consists of 15 residues. The J segment lost 9 bases and the V segment lost 4 bases, leaving 12 bases of the junction unmatched. CDR3 region: CSVVGQGAGGASYTF. The DNA of the CDR3 is TGCAGCGTTGTGGGACAGGGGGCGGGCGGTGCTAGCTACACCTTC.

This chain connects TRBV9 to TRBJ1-1; 9 nucleotides match TRBD1. This CDR3 has 16 residues. Trimming at V came to 1 base and at J to 3 bases, leaving 7 bases not matched to a gene. In germline, CDR1 is SGDLS, CDR2 YYNGEE. The CDR3 protein is CASSVRSGQGDTEAFF. In DNA form, the CDR3 reads TGTGCCAGCAGCGTACGGTCGGGACAGGGAGACACTGAAGCTTTCTTT. Combining the CDR3 with reference TRBV9 and TRBJ1-1 gives the whole variable domain DSGVTQTPKHLITATGQRVTLRCSPRSGDLSVYWYQQSLDQGLQFLIQYYNGEERAKGNILERFSAQQFPDLHSELNLSSLELGDSALYFCASSVRSGQGDTEAFFGQGTRLTVV.

The chain couples TRBV11-2 to TRBJ2-1; 7 bases agree with TRBD2. The V and J ends lost 5 bases and 3 bases, in that order; junction bases with no gene match: 7. The CDR3 totals 15 residues. The germline V gene has CDR1 SGHAT and CDR2 FQNNGV. The CDR3 region is CASSRTGGGYNEQFF. The DNA for the CDR3 is TGTGCCAGCAGCCGGACTGGCGGGGGCTACAATGAGCAGTTCTTC.

This clone was seen just once. The genes are TRBV5-1 and TRBJ1-2; 11 bases line up with TRBD1. V dropped 4 bases and J dropped 4; count of bases not matched to a gene: 6. CDR1 is SGHRS, CDR2 YFSETQ, per germline. There are 15 residues in the CDR3. The CDR3 DNA is TGCGCCAGCAGCCCAGGACAGGGGGCAAGCTATGGCTACACCTTC. Encoded protein: CASSPGQGASYGYTF.

The V call is TRBV25-1, the J call TRBJ2-7; TRBD2 might be the D (6 bases). The germline V gene encodes CDR1 MGHDK and CDR2 SYGVNS. There are 17 residues in the CDR3. V lost 3 bases to trimming and J lost 6 bases, with 24 bases between them. CDR3 DNA: TGTGCCAGCAGTGATGGGGGGACGACGGTCGGGGCTCCCGAGCAGTACTTC. It yields the protein CASSDGGTTVGAPEQYF.

This chain joins TRBV6-5 and TRBJ1-1; D unclear. Looked up from germline, CDR1 is MNHEY and CDR2 is SVGAGI. Trimming left V 9 bases short and J 0 bases short, with 17 bases between. The CDR3 runs 15 residues. CDR3 DNA: TGTGCCAGTACCCTCCCGGGGATCCTGAACACTGAAGCTTTCTTT. This sequence encodes CASTLPGILNTEAFF.

CDR3 DNA: TGCGCCAGCAGCTTTCAGGGACAGGGGAACACCGGGGAGCTGTTTTTT. Its protein product is CASSFQGQGNTGELFF. The genes are TRBV5-1 and TRBJ2-2; 9 bases agree with TRBD1. This CDR3 has 16 residues. The germline V gene encodes CDR1 SGHRS and CDR2 YFSETQ. With 2 bases clipped from V and 1 base from J, the junction kept 3 bases outside the gene matches. The full variable domain, with the rest looked up from reference TRBV5-1 and TRBJ2-2, is KAGVTQTPRYLIKTRGQQVTLSCSPISGHRSVSWYQQTPGQGLQFLFEYFSETQRNKGNFPGRFSGRQFSNSRSEMNVSTLELGDSALYLCASSFQGQGNTGELFFGEGSRLTVL.

The chain couples TRBV6-5 to TRBJ1-1; 10 nucleotides align to TRBD1. The germline V gene has CDR1 MNHEY and CDR2 SVGAGI. J lost 3 bases, V lost 5 bases, and 6 bases had no gene match. The CDR3 contains 15 residues. The CDR3 sequence: CASSPRDRGYTEAFF. As DNA, the CDR3 is TGTGCCAGCAGTCCCCGGGACAGGGGTTACACTGAAGCTTTCTTT.

The chain uses TRBV6-6 and TRBJ1-5; D is unclear. This CDR3 comprises 13 residues. The germline gives CDR1 MNHNY, CDR2 SVGAGI (reference sequence). V lost 7 bases and J 1 base, leaving 8 bases between the germline ends. The CDR3 region is CASMLKSNQPQHF. DNA for the CDR3: TGTGCCAGCATGCTAAAGAGCAATCAGCCCCAGCATTTT.

The genes are TRBV18 and TRBJ1-1; TRBD1 agrees at 7 bases. This CDR3 has 16 amino acids. Per germline, CDR1 KGHSH and CDR2 LQKENI. V dropped 5 bases and J dropped 5; count of bases not matched to a gene: 14. The CDR3 coding sequence is TGTGCCAGCTCAGGGACAGTCTCGAATGGGAAAACTGAAGCTTTCTTT. This translates into CASSGTVSNGKTEAFF. Looking up the rest from reference TRBV18 and TRBJ1-1 gives the full variable domain: NAGVMQNPRHLVRRRGQEARLRCSPMKGHSHVYWYRQLPEEGLKFMVYLQKENIIDESGMPKERFSAEFPKEGPSILRIQQVVRGDSAAYFCASSGTVSNGKTEAFFGQGTRLTVV.

The chain uses TRBV19 and TRBJ1-2, with D possibly being TRBD1 (5 bases). The V end lost 3 bases, the J end lost 1 base, and 12 bases lay between the germline ends. Germline V lookup: CDR1 LNHDA, CDR2 SQIVND (reference sequence). The CDR3 loop spans 15 amino acids. The CDR3 nucleotides are TGTGCCAGTAGTATTCGGGGGATTCATAACTATGGCTACACCTTC. Protein: CASSIRGIHNYGYTF. The whole variable domain, remainder taken from reference TRBV19 and TRBJ1-2, is DGGITQSPKYLFRKEGQNVTLSCEQNLNHDAMYWYRQDPGQGLRLIYYSQIVNDFQKGDIAEGYSVSREKKESFPLTVTSAQKNPTAFYLCASSIRGIHNYGYTFGSGTRLTVV.

The CDR3 region is CASSISAGTGLGGTGELFF. The CDR3 DNA reads TGTGCCAGTAGTATATCGGCCGGGACAGGGCTCGGAGGAACCGGGGAGCTGTTTTTT. This chain uses TRBV19 with TRBJ2-2, with TRBD1 matching 9 bases. V lost 2 bases to trimming and J lost 5 bases; unmatched junction nucleotides: 15. Germline V gives CDR1 LNHDA, CDR2 SQIVND (reference sequence). The CDR3 covers 19 residues.

To note about this clone: Other DNA sequences from this sample encode an identical CDR3 as well. The genes are TRBV19 and TRBJ2-2; a possible D gene is TRBD2 (6 bases). V dropped 0 bases and J dropped 5 bases, with 7 bases sitting between them. Per germline, CDR1 LNHDA and CDR2 SQIVND (reference sequence). The CDR3 spans 14 residues. CDR3 DNA: TGTGCCAGTAGTATAGATCGGGGGACCGGGGAGCTGTTTTTT. This translates into CASSIDRGTGELFF.

This chain joins TRBV6-6 and TRBJ2-4; 9 bases are shared with TRBD1. CDR1 and CDR2 (germline): MNHNY, SVGAGI (reference sequence). V lost 5 bases, J lost 1 base, and 9 bases stayed unmatched. There are 17 residues in the CDR3. In nucleotides, the CDR3 is TGTGCCAGCAGTCTATATACAGGGGGCGGGGCCAAAAACATTCAGTACTTC. Its translation is CASSLYTGGGAKNIQYF.

This rearrangement joins TRBV24-1 to TRBJ2-3; perhaps TRBD2 as D (5 bases). The CDR3 loop spans 14 amino acids. Germline lookup yields CDR1 KGHDR and CDR2 SFDVKD. Trimming stripped 9 bases from V and 5 bases from J, with 17 bases between. This CDR3 reads CATQAYGDVDTQYF. CDR3 bases: TGTGCCACCCAAGCGTACGGGGATGTAGATACGCAGTATTTT.